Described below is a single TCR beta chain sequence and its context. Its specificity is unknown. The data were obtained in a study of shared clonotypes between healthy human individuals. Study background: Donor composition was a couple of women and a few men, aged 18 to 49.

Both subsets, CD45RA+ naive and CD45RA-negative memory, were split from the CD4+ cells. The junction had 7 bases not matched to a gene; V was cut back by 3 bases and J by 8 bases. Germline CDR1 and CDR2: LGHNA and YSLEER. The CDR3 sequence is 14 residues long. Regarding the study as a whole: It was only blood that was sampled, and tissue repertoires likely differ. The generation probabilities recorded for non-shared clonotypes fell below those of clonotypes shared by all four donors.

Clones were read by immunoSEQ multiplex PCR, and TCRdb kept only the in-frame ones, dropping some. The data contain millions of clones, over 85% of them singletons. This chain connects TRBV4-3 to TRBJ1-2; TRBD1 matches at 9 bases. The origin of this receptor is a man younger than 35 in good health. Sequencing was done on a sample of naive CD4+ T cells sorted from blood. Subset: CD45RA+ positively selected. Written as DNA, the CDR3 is TGCGCCAGCAGCCAGGAACAGGGGGCGGGGGGCTACACCTTC. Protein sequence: CASSQEQGAGGYTF.